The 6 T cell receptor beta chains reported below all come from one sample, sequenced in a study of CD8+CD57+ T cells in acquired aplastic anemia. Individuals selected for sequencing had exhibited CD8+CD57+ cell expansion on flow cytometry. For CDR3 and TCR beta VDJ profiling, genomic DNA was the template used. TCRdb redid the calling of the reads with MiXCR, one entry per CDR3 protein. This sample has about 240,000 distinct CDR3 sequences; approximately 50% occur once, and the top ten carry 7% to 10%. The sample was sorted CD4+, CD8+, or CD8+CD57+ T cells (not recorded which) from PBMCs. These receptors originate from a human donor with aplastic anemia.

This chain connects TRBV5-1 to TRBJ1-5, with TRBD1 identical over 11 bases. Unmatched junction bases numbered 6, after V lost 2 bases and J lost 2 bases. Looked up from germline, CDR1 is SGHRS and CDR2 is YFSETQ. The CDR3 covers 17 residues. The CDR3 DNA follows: TGCGCCAGCAGCTTAGGGACAGGGGGAAAGGGCAATCAGCCCCAGCATTTT. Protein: CASSLGTGGKGNQPQHF. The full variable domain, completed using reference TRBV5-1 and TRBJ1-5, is KAGVTQTPRYLIKTRGQQVTLSCSPISGHRSVSWYQQTPGQGLQFLFEYFSETQRNKGNFPGRFSGRQFSNSRSEMNVSTLELGDSALYLCASSLGTGGKGNQPQHFGDGTRLSIL.

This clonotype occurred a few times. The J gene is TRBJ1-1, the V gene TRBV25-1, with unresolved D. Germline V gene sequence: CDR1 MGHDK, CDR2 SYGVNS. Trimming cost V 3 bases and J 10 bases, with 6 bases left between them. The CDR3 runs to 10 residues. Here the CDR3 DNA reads TGTGCCAGCAGTGATGGAACAGCTTTCTTT. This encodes CASSDGTAFF.

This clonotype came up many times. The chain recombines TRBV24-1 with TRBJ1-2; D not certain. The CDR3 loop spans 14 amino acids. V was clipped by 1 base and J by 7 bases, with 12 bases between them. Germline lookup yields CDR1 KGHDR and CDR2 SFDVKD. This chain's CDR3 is CATSDFRPSGGYTF. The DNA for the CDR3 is TGTGCCACCAGTGATTTTCGCCCGAGCGGTGGCTACACCTTC.

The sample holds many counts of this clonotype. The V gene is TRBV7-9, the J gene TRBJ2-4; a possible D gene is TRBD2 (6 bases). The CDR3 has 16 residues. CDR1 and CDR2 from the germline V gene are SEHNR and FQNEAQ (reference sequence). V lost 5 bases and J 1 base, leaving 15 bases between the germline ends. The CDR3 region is CASSAPAGFAKNIQYF. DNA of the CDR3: TGTGCCAGCAGCGCCCCCGCGGGGTTTGCCAAAAACATTCAGTACTTC. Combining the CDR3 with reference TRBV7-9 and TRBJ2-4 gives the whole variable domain DTGVSQNPRHKITKRGQNVTFRCDPISEHNRLYWYRQTLGQGPEFLTYFQNEAQLEKSRLLSDRFSAERPKGSFSTLEIQRTEQGDSAMYLCASSAPAGFAKNIQYFGAGTRLSVL.

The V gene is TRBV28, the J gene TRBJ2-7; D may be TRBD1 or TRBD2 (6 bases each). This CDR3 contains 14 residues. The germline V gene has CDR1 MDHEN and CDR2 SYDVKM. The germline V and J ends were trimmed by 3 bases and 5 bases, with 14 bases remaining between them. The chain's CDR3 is CASSFLTGGHEQYF. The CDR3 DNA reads TGTGCCAGCAGTTTCCTCACCGGGGGCCACGAGCAGTACTTC.

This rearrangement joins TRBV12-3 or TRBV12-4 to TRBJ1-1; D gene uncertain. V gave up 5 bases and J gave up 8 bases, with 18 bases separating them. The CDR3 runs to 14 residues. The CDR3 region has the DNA TGTGCCAGCAGTGATATCGACGATCGGAGCGAAGCTTTCTTT. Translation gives CASSDIDDRSEAFF.